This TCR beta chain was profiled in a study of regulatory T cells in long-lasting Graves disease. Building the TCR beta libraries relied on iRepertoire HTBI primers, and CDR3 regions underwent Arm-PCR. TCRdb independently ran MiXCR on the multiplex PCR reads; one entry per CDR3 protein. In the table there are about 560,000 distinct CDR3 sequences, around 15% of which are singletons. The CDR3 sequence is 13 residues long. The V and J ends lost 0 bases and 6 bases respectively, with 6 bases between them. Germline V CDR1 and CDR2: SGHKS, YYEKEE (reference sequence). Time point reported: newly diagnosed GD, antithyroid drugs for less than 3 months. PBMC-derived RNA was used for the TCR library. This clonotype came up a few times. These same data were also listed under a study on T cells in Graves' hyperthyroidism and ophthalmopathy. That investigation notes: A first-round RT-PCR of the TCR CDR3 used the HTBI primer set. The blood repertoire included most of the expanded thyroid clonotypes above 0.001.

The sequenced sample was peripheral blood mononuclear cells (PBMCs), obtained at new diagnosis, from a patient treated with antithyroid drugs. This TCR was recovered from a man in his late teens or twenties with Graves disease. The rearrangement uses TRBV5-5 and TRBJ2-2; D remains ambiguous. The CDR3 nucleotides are TGTGCCAGCAGCTTGGAAGGCCCCGGGGAGCTGTTTTTT. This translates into CASSLEGPGELFF.